The 21 T cell receptor beta chains presented below share a single source sample, sequenced in a study of shared clonotypes between healthy human individuals. Using immunoSEQ multiplex PCR, the repertoire was profiled, and TCRdb retains in-frame clones only, with some absent. The sample has millions of clones, 85% to 95% seen once; the top ten hold about 0.13%. Sequencing was performed on naive CD4+ T cells sorted from blood. Subset denoted: CD45RA+ positively selected. Receptor source: a man aged 18-30 years in good health.

The gene calls are TRBV27 and TRBJ1-4; 9 bases are a match to TRBD1. J lost 8 bases, V lost 1 base, and 2 bases had no gene match. The CDR3 loop spans 14 amino acids. From germline, CDR1 is MNHEY and CDR2 SMNVEV (reference sequence). The CDR3 here is CASSLFTGGEKLFF. The CDR3 nucleotides read TGTGCCAGCAGTTTATTTACAGGGGGCGAAAAACTGTTTTTT.

The V and J genes are TRBV9 and TRBJ2-2; D perhaps matches TRBD1 (5 bases). The CDR3 spans 16 residues. Germline CDR1 is SGDLS and CDR2 is YYNGEE. Trimming stripped 0 bases from V and 4 bases from J, with 13 bases between. The DNA of the CDR3 is TGTGCCAGCAGCGTAGGGATACAGGCCTCCACCGGGGAGCTGTTTTTT. Translated: CASSVGIQASTGELFF.

The chain has TRBV25-1 and TRBJ2-7; D not resolved. Germline V CDR1 and CDR2: MGHDK, SYGVNS. This CDR3 region has 15 residues. Trimming cost V 6 bases and J 4 bases, with 19 bases left between them. CDR3 sequence: CASRKGCQRLYEQYF. CDR3 nucleotide sequence: TGTGCCAGCAGGAAAGGGTGTCAGCGACTTTACGAGCAGTACTTC.

This clone occurred a few times. The chain has TRBV7-9 and TRBJ1-1; 7 bases are a match to TRBD1. There are 14 residues in the CDR3. V was clipped by 5 bases and J by 2 bases; unmatched bases: 5. The germline CDR1 and CDR2 sequences are SEHNR and FQNEAQ (reference sequence). The CDR3 region has the DNA TGTGCCAGCAGCGCCGACAGGGTAAACACTGAAGCTTTCTTT. It specifies CASSADRVNTEAFF.

The chain couples TRBV5-1 to TRBJ2-3; D possibly corresponds to TRBD2 (5 bases). Between the trimmed V and J ends, which lost 2 bases and 2 bases, there was a span of 9 bases. The CDR3 has 14 residues. Per the germline V gene, CDR1 is SGHRS and CDR2 is YFSETQ. The CDR3 sequence is CASSFEGYTDTQYF. DNA of the CDR3: TGCGCCAGCAGCTTTGAGGGTTACACAGATACGCAGTATTTT.

The chain couples TRBV19 to TRBJ2-7; no clear D gene. Germline V gene data show CDR1 as LNHDA and CDR2 as SQIVND (reference sequence). V was shortened by 3 bases and J by 2 bases, with 11 bases between the two germline ends. This CDR3 has 14 amino acids. Written as DNA, the CDR3 is TGTGCCAGTAGTATGTCGGCAGCCACCTACGAGCAGTACTTC. This translates into CASSMSAATYEQYF.

This clone has just one count. The chain is built from TRBV4-1 and TRBJ2-5, with 7 bases fitting TRBD2. Germline-derived CDR1 and CDR2 are MGHRA and YSYEKL. V shed 4 bases and J 0 bases; nucleotides not matched to a gene: 5. The CDR3 sequence is 15 residues long. CDR3 nucleotides: TGCGCCAGCAGCCTTAGCGGGCGCAACCAAGAGACCCAGTACTTC. Translation: CASSLSGRNQETQYF.

The chain has TRBV4-1 and TRBJ2-3; no firm D call. This CDR3 is built from 12 residues. CDR1 MGHRA and CDR2 YSYEKL come from the germline V gene. V dropped 2 bases and J dropped 5 bases, with 5 bases sitting between them. CDR3 in amino acids: CASSQREDTQYF. The CDR3 DNA sequence: TGCGCCAGCAGCCAACGCGAAGATACGCAGTATTTT.

This rearrangement joins TRBV10-3 to TRBJ2-3, with D perhaps being TRBD1 or TRBD2 (5 bases each). V lost 1 base, J lost 6 bases, and 20 bases lay in between. CDR3 length: 17 amino acids. Per the germline V gene, CDR1 is ENHRY and CDR2 is SYGVKD. The CDR3 DNA is TGTGCCATCAGTGAGTTAGGGACCGCATCCCCGGGGGATACGCAGTATTTT. Protein product: CAISELGTASPGDTQYF.

The rearrangement links TRBV4-1 to TRBJ2-1; 7 bases agree with TRBD1. J gave up 7 bases and V 3 bases, and 3 bases lay outside the gene matches. Looked up from germline, CDR1 is MGHRA and CDR2 is YSYEKL. The CDR3 length is 13 residues. Here the CDR3 reads CASSQNRGNEQFF. CDR3 nucleotides: TGCGCCAGCAGCCAGAACAGGGGAAATGAGCAGTTCTTC.

The CDR3 sequence is CASSLWSKAPGNEQFF. CDR3 sequence (DNA): TGTGCCAGCAGTTTATGGAGTAAGGCCCCGGGGAATGAGCAGTTCTTC. The rearrangement joins TRBV7-8 to TRBJ2-1, with D perhaps matching TRBD2 (5 bases). V gave up 6 bases and J gave up 7 bases, with 22 bases separating them. CDR1 is SGHVS and CDR2 is FQNEAQ in the germline V gene. The CDR3 runs 16 residues.

The J gene is TRBJ2-1, the V gene TRBV5-6, with TRBD1 matching 7 bases. Germline CDR1 SGHDT, CDR2 YYEEEE. CDR3 length: 14 residues. The V and J ends lost 2 bases and 7 bases, in that order; junction bases with no gene match: 6. The CDR3 nucleotides are TGTGCCAGCAGCTTCCGGGACAGAGGGAATGAGCAGTTCTTC. It specifies CASSFRDRGNEQFF.

The chain recombines TRBV5-4 with TRBJ2-5; no firm D call. CDR1 is SGHNT and CDR2 is YYREEE in the germline V gene (reference sequence). Trimming removed 0 bases at V and 0 bases at J, with 6 bases between. The CDR3 spans 14 residues. Here the CDR3 DNA reads TGTGCCAGCAGCTTGGTGTCAAACCAAGAGACCCAGTACTTC. As protein: CASSLVSNQETQYF.

V and J are TRBV5-1 and TRBJ2-7; 13 bases line up with TRBD2. This CDR3 is built from 16 residues. Germline trimming cut 0 bases from V and 3 bases from J; bases unmatched to any gene: 3. Germline assignment: CDR1 SGHRS and CDR2 YFSETQ. CDR3 amino acids: CASSLETSGRSYEQYF. CDR3 coding DNA: TGCGCCAGCAGCTTGGAGACTAGCGGGAGGAGCTACGAGCAGTACTTC.

The chain carries TRBV5-4 and TRBJ2-3; D might be TRBD1 (7 bases). The CDR3 loop spans 13 amino acids. Germline CDR1 and CDR2: SGHNT and YYREEE (reference sequence). V was pared by 3 bases and J by 8 bases, with 13 bases between. CDR3 nucleotide sequence: TGTGCCAGCAGCTCAAACAGGGGAGGTACGCAGTATTTT. Translation gives CASSSNRGGTQYF.

This chain links TRBV10-2 with TRBJ2-7; weak D call: TRBD2 (5 bases). Germline lookup yields CDR1 WSHSY and CDR2 SAAADI. Between the trimmed V and J ends, which lost 6 bases and 4 bases, there was a span of 10 bases. CDR3 size: 12 residues. CDR3 DNA: TGCGCCAGCAGGGGTCCGGGGTACGAGCAGTACTTC. Amino acid sequence: CASRGPGYEQYF.

The J gene is TRBJ2-5, the V gene TRBV11-2; no clear D gene. Germline-derived CDR1 and CDR2 are SGHAT and FQNNGV. There are 12 residues in the CDR3. Trimming pared 1 base from V and 9 bases from J, leaving 9 bases between. The CDR3 sequence is CASSLVSVAQYF. Written as DNA, the CDR3 is TGTGCCAGCAGCTTAGTGTCAGTTGCCCAGTACTTC.

The gene calls are TRBV25-1 and TRBJ1-1; 10 bases are shared with TRBD1. CDR1 MGHDK and CDR2 SYGVNS come from the germline V gene. This CDR3 contains 14 residues. V trimming: 5 bases; J trimming: 8 bases; junction bases outside the gene matches: 8. The CDR3 loop is CASSPGQGVSEAFF. CDR3 coding DNA: TGTGCCAGCAGTCCCGGACAGGGGGTATCGGAAGCTTTCTTT.

The chain has TRBV6-5 and TRBJ2-7; D may be TRBD1 (5 bases). The CDR3 covers 12 residues. The germline V and J ends were trimmed by 5 bases and 4 bases, with 9 bases remaining between them. Germline CDR1 reads MNHEY; CDR2 reads SVGAGI. This chain's CDR3 is CASSRAGYEQYF. For the CDR3, the DNA is TGTGCCAGCAGTCGAGCAGGGTACGAGCAGTACTTC.

The chain links TRBV6-1 to TRBJ2-7; D remains unclear. V shed 1 base and J shed 0 bases, with 7 bases lying between them. CDR3 length: 14 amino acids. CDR1 is MNHNS, CDR2 SASEGT, per germline. The CDR3 is CASSEVNFSYEQYF. CDR3 nucleotides: TGTGCCAGCAGTGAAGTGAACTTCTCCTACGAGCAGTACTTC.

The rearrangement joins TRBV4-3 to TRBJ1-1, with 8 bases lining up with TRBD1. The CDR3 has 14 residues. The V and J ends lost 4 bases and 3 bases, in that order; junction bases with no gene match: 4. Looked up from germline, CDR1 is LGHNA and CDR2 is YSLEER. The CDR3 spells CASSRQQGDTEAFF. CDR3 sequence (DNA): TGCGCCAGCAGCCGCCAACAGGGGGACACTGAAGCTTTCTTT.